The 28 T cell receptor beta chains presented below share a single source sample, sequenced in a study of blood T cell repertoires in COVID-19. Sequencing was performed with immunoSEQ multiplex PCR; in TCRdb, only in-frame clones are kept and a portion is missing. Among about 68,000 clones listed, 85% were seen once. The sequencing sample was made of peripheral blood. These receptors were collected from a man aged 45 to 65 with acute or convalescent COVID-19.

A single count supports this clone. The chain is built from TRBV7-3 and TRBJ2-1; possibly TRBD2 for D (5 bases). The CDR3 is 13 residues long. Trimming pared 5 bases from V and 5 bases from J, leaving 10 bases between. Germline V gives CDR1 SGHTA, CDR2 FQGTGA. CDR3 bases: TGTGCCAGCAGCCGAGGGCAGAACAATGAGCAGTTCTTC. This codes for CASSRGQNNEQFF.

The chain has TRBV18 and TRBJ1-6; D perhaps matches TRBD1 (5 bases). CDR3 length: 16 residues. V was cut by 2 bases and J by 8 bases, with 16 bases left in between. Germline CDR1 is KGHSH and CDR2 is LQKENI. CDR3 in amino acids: CASSPGTIGTHSPLHF. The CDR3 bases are TGTGCCAGCTCACCAGGGACTATCGGAACCCATTCACCCCTCCACTTT.

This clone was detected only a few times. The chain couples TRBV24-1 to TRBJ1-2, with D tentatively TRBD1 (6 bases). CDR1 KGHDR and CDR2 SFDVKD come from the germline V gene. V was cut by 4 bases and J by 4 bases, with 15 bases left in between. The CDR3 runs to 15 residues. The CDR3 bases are TGTGCCACCAGTGACTCCGGACAGCCGTTCTATGGCTACACCTTC. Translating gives CATSDSGQPFYGYTF.

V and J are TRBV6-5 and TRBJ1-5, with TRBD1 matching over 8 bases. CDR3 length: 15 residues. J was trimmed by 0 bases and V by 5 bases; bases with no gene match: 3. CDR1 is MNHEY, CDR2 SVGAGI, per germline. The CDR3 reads CASSLDRASNQPQHF. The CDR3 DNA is TGTGCCAGCAGTCTGGACAGGGCTAGCAATCAGCCCCAGCATTTT.

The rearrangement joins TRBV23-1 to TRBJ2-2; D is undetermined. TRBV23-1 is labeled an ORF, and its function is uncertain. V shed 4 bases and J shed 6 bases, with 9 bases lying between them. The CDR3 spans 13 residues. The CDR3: CASSRYGPGELFF. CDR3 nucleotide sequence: TGCGCCAGCAGTCGTTATGGGCCCGGGGAGCTGTTTTTT.

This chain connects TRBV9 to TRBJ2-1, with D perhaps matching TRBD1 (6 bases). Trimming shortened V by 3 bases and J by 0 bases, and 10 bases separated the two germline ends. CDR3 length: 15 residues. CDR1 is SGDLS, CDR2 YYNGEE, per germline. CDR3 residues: CASSADSFSYNEQFF. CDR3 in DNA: TGTGCCAGCAGCGCGGACAGCTTCTCCTACAATGAGCAGTTCTTC.

The CDR3 is CASSFLYGGGLYSPLHF. Written as DNA, the CDR3 is TGTGCCAGCAGTTTCTTATACGGGGGGGGCCTTTATTCACCCCTCCACTTT. The V gene is TRBV27, the J gene TRBJ1-6, with D perhaps matching TRBD1 (6 bases). CDR3 size: 17 residues. Trimming took 3 bases from V and 8 from J, leaving 20 bases between them. CDR1 and CDR2 from the germline V gene are MNHEY and SMNVEV (reference sequence).

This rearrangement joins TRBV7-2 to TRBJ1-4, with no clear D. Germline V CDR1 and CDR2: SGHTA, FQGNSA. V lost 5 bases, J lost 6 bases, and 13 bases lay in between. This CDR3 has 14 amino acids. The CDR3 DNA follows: TGTGCCAGCAGCCGCCTTGGTTCAGATGAAAAACTGTTTTTT. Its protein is CASSRLGSDEKLFF.

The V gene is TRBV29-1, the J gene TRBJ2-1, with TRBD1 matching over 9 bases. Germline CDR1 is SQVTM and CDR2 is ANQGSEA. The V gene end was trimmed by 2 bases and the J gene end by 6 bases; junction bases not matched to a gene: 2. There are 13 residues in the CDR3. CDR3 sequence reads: CSVEPDRGNEQFF. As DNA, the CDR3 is TGCAGCGTTGAACCGGACAGGGGCAATGAGCAGTTCTTC.

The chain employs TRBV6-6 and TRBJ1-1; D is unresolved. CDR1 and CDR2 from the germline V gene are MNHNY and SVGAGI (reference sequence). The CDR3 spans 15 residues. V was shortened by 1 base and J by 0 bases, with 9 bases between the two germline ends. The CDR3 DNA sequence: TGTGCCAGCAGTTACTACGGGGAGCTGAACACTGAAGCTTTCTTT. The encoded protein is CASSYYGELNTEAFF.

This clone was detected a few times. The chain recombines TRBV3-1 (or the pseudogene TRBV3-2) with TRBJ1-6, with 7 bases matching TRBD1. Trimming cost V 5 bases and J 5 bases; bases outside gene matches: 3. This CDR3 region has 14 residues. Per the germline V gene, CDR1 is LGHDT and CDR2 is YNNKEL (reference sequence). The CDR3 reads CASSSDRNNSPLHF. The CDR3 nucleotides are TGTGCCAGCAGCTCGGACAGGAATAATTCACCCCTCCACTTT.

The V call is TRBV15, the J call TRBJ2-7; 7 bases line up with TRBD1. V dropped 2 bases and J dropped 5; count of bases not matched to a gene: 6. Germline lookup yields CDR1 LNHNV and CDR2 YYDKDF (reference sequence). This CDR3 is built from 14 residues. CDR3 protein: CATSRRQGPHEQYF. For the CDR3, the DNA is TGTGCCACCAGCAGAAGACAGGGTCCCCACGAGCAGTACTTC.

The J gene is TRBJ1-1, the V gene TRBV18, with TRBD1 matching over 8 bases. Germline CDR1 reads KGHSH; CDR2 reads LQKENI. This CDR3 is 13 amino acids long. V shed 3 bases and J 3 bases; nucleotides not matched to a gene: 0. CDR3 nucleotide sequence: TGTGCCAGCTCACCGGACAGGGACACTGAAGCTTTCTTT. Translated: CASSPDRDTEAFF. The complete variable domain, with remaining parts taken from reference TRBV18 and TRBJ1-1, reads NAGVMQNPRHLVRRRGQEARLRCSPMKGHSHVYWYRQLPEEGLKFMVYLQKENIIDESGMPKERFSAEFPKEGPSILRIQQVVRGDSAAYFCASSPDRDTEAFFGQGTRLTVV.

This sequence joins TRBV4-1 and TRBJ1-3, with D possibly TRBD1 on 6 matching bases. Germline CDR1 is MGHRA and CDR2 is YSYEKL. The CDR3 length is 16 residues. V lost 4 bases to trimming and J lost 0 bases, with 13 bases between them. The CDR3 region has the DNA TGCGCCAGCAGCCGAGAAGGGGGTACCTCTGGAAACACCATATATTTT. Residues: CASSREGGTSGNTIYF.

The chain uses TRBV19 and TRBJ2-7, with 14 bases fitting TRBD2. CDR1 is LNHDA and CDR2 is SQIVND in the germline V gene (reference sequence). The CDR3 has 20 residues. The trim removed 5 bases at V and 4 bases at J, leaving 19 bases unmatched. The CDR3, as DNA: TGTGCCAGTAGTCCGTATCGGGGACTAGCGGGGGATCAATCCTTTTACGAGCAGTACGTC. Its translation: CASSPYRGLAGDQSFYEQYV.

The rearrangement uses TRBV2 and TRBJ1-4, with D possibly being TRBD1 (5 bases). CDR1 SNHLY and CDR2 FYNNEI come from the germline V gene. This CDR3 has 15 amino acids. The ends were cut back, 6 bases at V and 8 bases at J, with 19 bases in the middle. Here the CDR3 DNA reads TGTGCCAGCAGCCAACTCAGGGCCCAAGGGGAAAAACTGTTTTTT. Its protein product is CASSQLRAQGEKLFF.

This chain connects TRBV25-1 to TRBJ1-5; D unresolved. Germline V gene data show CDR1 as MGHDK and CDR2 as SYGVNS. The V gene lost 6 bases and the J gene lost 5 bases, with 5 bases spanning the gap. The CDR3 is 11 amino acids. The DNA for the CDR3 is TGTGCCAGCAGACTTTATCAGCCCCAGCATTTT. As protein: CASRLYQPQHF.

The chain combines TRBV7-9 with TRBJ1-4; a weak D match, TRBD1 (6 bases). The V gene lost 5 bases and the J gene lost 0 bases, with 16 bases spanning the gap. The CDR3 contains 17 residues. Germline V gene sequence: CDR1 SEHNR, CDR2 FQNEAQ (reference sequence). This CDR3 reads CASSPRQADATNEKLFF. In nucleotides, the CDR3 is TGTGCCAGCAGCCCCCGACAGGCCGATGCAACTAATGAAAAACTGTTTTTT.

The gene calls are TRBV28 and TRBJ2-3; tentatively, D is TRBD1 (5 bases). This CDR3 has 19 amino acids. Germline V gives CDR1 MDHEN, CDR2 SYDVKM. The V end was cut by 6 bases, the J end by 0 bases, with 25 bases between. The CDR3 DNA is TGTGCCAGCAGGATGGGGCTCGGCACAGTTTCCTTTAGCACAGATACGCAGTATTTT. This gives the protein CASRMGLGTVSFSTDTQYF.

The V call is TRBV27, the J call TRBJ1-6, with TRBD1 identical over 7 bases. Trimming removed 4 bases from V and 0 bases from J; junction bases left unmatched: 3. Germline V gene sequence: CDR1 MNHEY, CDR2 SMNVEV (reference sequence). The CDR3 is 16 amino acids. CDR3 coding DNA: TGTGCCAGCAGTTCACAGGGGTCCTCCTATAATTCACCCCTCCACTTT. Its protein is CASSSQGSSYNSPLHF.

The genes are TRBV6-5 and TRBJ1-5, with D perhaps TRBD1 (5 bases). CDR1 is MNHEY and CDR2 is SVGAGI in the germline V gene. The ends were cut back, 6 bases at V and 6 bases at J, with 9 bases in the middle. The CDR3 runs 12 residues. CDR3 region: CASSSQGQPQHF. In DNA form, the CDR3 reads TGTGCCAGCAGCTCTCAGGGTCAGCCCCAGCATTTT.

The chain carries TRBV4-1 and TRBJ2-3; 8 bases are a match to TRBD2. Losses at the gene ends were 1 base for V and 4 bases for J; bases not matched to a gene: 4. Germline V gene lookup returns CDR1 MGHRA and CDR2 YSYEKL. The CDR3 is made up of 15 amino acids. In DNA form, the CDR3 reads TGCGCCAGCAGCCAAGCGGGGGGGCCAGCAGATACGCAGTATTTT. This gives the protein CASSQAGGPADTQYF.

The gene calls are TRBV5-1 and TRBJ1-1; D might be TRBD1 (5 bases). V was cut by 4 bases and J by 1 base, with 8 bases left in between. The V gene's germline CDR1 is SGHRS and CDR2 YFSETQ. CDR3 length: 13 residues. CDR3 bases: TGCGCCAGCAGCCAGGGCCGGAACACTGAAGCTTTCTTT. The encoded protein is CASSQGRNTEAFF.

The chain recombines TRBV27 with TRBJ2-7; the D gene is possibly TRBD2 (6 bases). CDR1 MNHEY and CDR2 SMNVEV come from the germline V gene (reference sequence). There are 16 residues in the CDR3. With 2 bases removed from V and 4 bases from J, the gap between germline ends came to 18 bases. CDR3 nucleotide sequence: TGTGCCAGCAGTTTAAGGGGAACTCGGAGGGGTTACGAGCAGTACTTC. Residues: CASSLRGTRRGYEQYF.

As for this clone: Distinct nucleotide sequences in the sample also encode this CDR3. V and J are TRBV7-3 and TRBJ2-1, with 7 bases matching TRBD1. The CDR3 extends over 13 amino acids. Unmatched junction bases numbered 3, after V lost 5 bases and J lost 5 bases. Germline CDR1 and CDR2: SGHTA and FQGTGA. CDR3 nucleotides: TGTGCCAGCAGCCTGGGACAGAACAATGAGCAGTTCTTC. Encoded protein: CASSLGQNNEQFF.

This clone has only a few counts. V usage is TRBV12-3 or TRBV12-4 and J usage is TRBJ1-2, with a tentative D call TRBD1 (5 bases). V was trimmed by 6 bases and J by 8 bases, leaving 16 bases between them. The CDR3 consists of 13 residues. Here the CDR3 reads CASSAGGASGYTF. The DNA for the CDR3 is TGTGCCAGCAGCGCGGGAGGGGCGTCGGGCTACACCTTC.

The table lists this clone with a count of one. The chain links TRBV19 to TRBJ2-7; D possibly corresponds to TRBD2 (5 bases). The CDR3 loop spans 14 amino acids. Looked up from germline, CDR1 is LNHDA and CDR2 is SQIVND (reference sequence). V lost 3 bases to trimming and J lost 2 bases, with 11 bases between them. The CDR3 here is CASSIQGGTYEQYF. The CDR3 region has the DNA TGTGCCAGTAGTATTCAAGGAGGAACCTACGAGCAGTACTTC.

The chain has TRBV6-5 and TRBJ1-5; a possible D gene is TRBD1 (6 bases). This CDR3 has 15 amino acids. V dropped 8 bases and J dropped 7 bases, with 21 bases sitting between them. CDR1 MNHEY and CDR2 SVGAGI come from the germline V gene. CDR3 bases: TGTGCCAGCCGCACGCCCCACAGGGCGAGACAGCCCCAGCATTTT. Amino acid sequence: CASRTPHRARQPQHF.